This T cell receptor beta chain came from a study of immune heterogeneity within non-small cell lung tumors. Samples each supplied 600 ng of bulk tumor genomic DNA as template. Far-apart biopsies, several per primary tumor, were taken during surgery. Patients went through curative surgery, and their non-small cell lung cancer was untreated and newly diagnosed. Sample donors consisted of newly diagnosed non-small cell lung cancer patients who were undergoing surgery with curative intent. Overall study results and limits: Dominant CDR3 beta clonotypes repeated across a patient's tumor loci, while different loci held unique high-frequency clones.

V gave up 7 bases and J gave up 4 bases; unmatched junction bases: 5. This CDR3 spans 15 amino acids. Germline V lookup: CDR1 MNHNS, CDR2 SASEGT. A first 10-cycle multiplex round used 32 V-gene and 13 J-gene primers on TCR beta CDR3. TCRdb passed the multiplex PCR reads through MiXCR, listing each CDR3 protein once. The profile shows around 9,800 distinct CDR3 sequences, approximately 21% of them singletons. By its share, this clonotype is medium-sized. Its specificity is unknown. This sequence was found in a man in his sixties with non-small cell lung cancer. Specimen: lung tumor tissue. V gene TRBV6-1 combines with J gene TRBJ2-6, with 9 positions matching TRBD1. The chain's CDR3 is CASKGTGSGANVLTF. The CDR3 bases are TGTGCCAGCAAAGGGACAGGGAGCGGGGCCAACGTCCTGACTTTC.